The T cell receptor beta chain under discussion was sequenced for a study of blood T cell repertoires in COVID-19. Produced via immunoSEQ multiplex PCR; TCRdb's table is partial and in-frame only. The table shows approximately 130,000 clones, with about three quarters occurring only once. V lost 4 bases, J lost 2 bases, and 6 bases lay in between. The CDR3 extends over 12 amino acids. In germline, CDR1 is SGHRS, CDR2 YFSETQ. This receptor was obtained from a woman between 70 and 85 years old with acute or convalescent COVID-19. Source material: peripheral blood. The J gene is TRBJ2-5, the V gene TRBV5-1, with unresolved D. The DNA of the CDR3 is TGCGCCAGCAGCACCGGGCAAGAGACCCAGTACTTC. Amino acids: CASSTGQETQYF.